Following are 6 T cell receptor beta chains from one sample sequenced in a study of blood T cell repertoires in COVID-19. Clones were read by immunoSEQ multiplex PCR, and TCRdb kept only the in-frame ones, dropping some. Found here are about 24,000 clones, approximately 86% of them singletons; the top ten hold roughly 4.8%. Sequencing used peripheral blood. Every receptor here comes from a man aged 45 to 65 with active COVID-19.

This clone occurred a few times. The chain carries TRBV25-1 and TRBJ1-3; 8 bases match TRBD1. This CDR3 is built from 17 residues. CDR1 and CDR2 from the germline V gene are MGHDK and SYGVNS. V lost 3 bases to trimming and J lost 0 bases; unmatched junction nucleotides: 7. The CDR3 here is CASSDDRGKVSGNTIYF. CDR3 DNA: TGTGCCAGCAGTGATGACAGGGGAAAAGTCTCTGGAAACACCATATATTTT.

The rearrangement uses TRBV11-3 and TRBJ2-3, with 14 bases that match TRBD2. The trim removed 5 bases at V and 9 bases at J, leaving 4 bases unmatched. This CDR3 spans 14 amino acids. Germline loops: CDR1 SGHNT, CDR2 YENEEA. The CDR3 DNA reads TGTGCCAGCAGCCCGACTAGCGGGGGGGTAACGCAGTATTTT. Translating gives CASSPTSGGVTQYF.

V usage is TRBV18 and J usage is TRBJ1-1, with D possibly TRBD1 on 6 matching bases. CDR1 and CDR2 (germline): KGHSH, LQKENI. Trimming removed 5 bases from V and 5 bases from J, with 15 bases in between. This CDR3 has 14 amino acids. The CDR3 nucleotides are TGTGCCAGCTCAGCCGGTCAACAGGGAACTGAAGCTTTCTTT. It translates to CASSAGQQGTEAFF.

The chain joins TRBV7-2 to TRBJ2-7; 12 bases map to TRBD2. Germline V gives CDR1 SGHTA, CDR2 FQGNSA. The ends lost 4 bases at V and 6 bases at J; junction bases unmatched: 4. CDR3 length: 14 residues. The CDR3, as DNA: TGTGCCAGCAGCTACACTAGCGGGAGGCCCGAGCAGTACTTC. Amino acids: CASSYTSGRPEQYF.

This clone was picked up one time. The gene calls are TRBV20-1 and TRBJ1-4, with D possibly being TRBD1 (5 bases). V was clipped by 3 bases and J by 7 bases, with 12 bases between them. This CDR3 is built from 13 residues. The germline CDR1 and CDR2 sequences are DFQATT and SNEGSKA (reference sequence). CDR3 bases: TGCAGTGCTAGTCAGGGTAGGCGTGAAAAACTGTTTTTT. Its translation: CSASQGRREKLFF.

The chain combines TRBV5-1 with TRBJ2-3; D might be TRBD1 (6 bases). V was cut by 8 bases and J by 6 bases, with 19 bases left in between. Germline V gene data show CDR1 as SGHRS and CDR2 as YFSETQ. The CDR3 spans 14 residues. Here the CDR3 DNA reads TGCGCCAGTAATAATCCGGGACAAAGGGATACGCAGTATTTT. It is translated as CASNNPGQRDTQYF.